A selection of T cell receptor beta chains follows, all from one sample in a study of blood T cell repertoires in COVID-19. Only in-frame clones appear in the TCRdb table, and some are missing; sequencing was by immunoSEQ multiplex PCR. The sample includes some 400,000 clones, around 87% of them seen just once. The sequenced sample consisted of peripheral blood. The receptor source for this set is a woman aged 55-70 years with COVID-19, enrolled during active disease. CDR3s include the opening cysteine and the closing phenylalanine or tryptophan. D genes are given only for firm matches. Clone size is not always given. Where it is, it says once, few, many or a class for expanded clones.

v_gene	j_gene	abundance	len	d_gene	CDR3nt	CDR3aa
TRBV10-3	TRBJ2-1	NA	15	TRBD2	TGTGCCATCAGTGAAGAACTAGCGGGGGAACCCGAGCAGTTCTTC	CAISEELAGEPEQFF
TRBV7-7	TRBJ2-1	NA	15	TRBD2	TGTGCTAGCAGCTCGGGACTAGCGGGGGACAATGAGCAGTTCTTC	CASSSGLAGDNEQFF
TRBV18	TRBJ2-1	NA	14	TRBD1	TGTGCCAGCTCGCTCACGACAGGGGAAAATGAGCAGTTCTTC	CASSLTTGENEQFF
TRBV6-6	TRBJ2-1	NA	14	TRBD1	TGTGCCAGCACGCCGGGGACAGGGTTCCATGAGCAGTTCTTC	CASTPGTGFHEQFF
TRBV6-6	TRBJ2-7	NA	14	TRBD1	TGTGCCAGCAGACGGGACAGGGGAATGTACGAGCAGTACTTC	CASRRDRGMYEQYF
TRBV19	TRBJ2-3	NA	15	TRBD2	TGTGCCAGTAGTGGGCTAGCGGGACGCACAGATACGCAGTATTTT	CASSGLAGRTDTQYF
TRBV24-1	TRBJ2-2	once	14	NA	TGTGCCACCAAGGACACCGCGAATGTTGGGGAGCTGTTTTTT	CATKDTANVGELFF
TRBV24-1	TRBJ2-1	NA	13	NA	TGTGCCACCAGTGATTTACAGAACAATGAGCAGTTCTTC	CATSDLQNNEQFF
TRBV24-1	TRBJ1-1	NA	13	NA	TGTGCCACCAGTGAGGGTGGCGGCACTGAAGCTTTCTTT	CATSEGGGTEAFF
TRBV6-1	TRBJ2-4	NA	15	TRBD1	TGTGCCAGCAGTGAACTCAGGGGGCGTAGGAACATTCAGTACTTC	CASSELRGRRNIQYF
TRBV24-1	TRBJ2-7	NA	13	NA	TGTGCCACCAGTGATTTAGAGGTGAGCGAGCAGTACTTC	CATSDLEVSEQYF
TRBV12-3/TRBV12-4	TRBJ2-7	NA	13	NA	TGTGCCAGCAGTATCCGCAGACTCTACGAGCAGTACTTC	CASSIRRLYEQYF
TRBV5-5	TRBJ2-7	NA	12	NA	TGTGCCAGCAGCTTGGGGCTTTACGAGCAGTACTTC	CASSLGLYEQYF
TRBV5-6	TRBJ2-7	NA	12	NA	TGTGCCAGCAGCTTGAGCTATCAAGAGCAGTACTTC	CASSLSYQEQYF
TRBV6-5	TRBJ1-2	NA	14	NA	TGTGCCAGCAGTTACTCTGGCAGGTACTATGGCTACACCTTC	CASSYSGRYYGYTF
TRBV3-1/TRBV3-2	TRBJ1-3	NA	17	NA	TGTGCCAGCAGCCAAGGGGGGCGGGCGGCGGAGGACAACACCATATATTTT	CASSQGGRAAEDNTIYF
TRBV2	TRBJ1-1	NA	14	NA	TGTGCCAGCAGTGTGACAGTCTGGTCGGGTGAAGCTTTCTTT	CASSVTVWSGEAFF
TRBV11-2	TRBJ2-5	NA	14	TRBD1	TGTGCCAGCAGCCCCCGGACAGGACAAGAGACCCAGTACTTC	CASSPRTGQETQYF
TRBV5-4	TRBJ2-2	NA	16	TRBD2	TGTGCCAGCAGTTCCGGGACTAGCGGGGTGACCGGGGAGCTGTTTTTT	CASSSGTSGVTGELFF
TRBV28	TRBJ1-3	NA	17	NA	TGTGCCAGCAGTTTTCTCGGGGGACTCTTGACAGGAAACACCATATATTTT	CASSFLGGLLTGNTIYF
TRBV2	TRBJ2-4	NA	15	TRBD1	TGTGCCAGCAGTGAAGGGACAGGACCCAAAAACATTCAGTACTTC	CASSEGTGPKNIQYF
TRBV28	TRBJ2-3	once	16	TRBD2	TGTGCCAGCAGTCTTCTTGGGACTAGCGGCACAGATACGCAGTATTTT	CASSLLGTSGTDTQYF
TRBV27	TRBJ2-7	once	13	NA	TGTGCCAGCAGTTTACGGGACTCCTACGAGCAGTACTTC	CASSLRDSYEQYF